This T cell receptor beta chain was sequenced during a study of blood T cell repertoires in COVID-19. Study-wide background: Samples representing acute and convalescent COVID-19 were sourced from the United States, Italy and Spain. PBMCs, B-cell-depleted T cells, or T cells were the source of the cDNA or gDNA that made up the material.

In the original analysis: For nucleated cells, counts were estimated from reference gene primer amplification. Clones were read by immunoSEQ multiplex PCR, and TCRdb kept only the in-frame ones, dropping some. From that table come the V and J calls and clone size; the DNA was used to work out D and trimming. Of some 120,000 clones listed, about nine tenths are singletons. Germline V CDR1 and CDR2: LNHDA, SQIVND (reference sequence). V trimming: 7 bases; J trimming: 6 bases; junction bases outside the gene matches: 7. This CDR3 has 15 residues. The chain employs TRBV19 and TRBJ2-1, with 12 bases identical to TRBD2. The sequencing sample was made of peripheral blood. The receptor was isolated from a human donor with active COVID-19. The donor label of this sample is uncertain. Here the CDR3 reads CASTMASGGGNEQFF. The CDR3 DNA reads TGTGCCAGTACCATGGCTAGCGGGGGGGGCAATGAGCAGTTCTTC.